These 22 T cell receptor beta chains share one sample of origin, sequenced in a study of PD-L1 blockade in urothelial cancer. Documented time point: peripheral blood 6 weeks after treatment start. Libraries were prepared by immunoSEQ multiplex PCR; TCRdb keeps only in-frame clonotypes and omits some of them. The table has around 53,000 clones, approximately 85% seen once; the top ten hold roughly 1.9%. The source was PBMCs, collected around atezolizumab (anti-PD-L1) treatment. The receptors shown here come from a man between 50 and 59 years old with urothelial cancer.

The sample holds one count of this clone. The V and J genes are TRBV30 and TRBJ1-6; 11 bases map to TRBD1. Germline values: CDR1 GTSNPN, CDR2 SVGIG (reference sequence). After removal of 5 bases from V and 10 bases from J, the junction contained 4 bases not matched to a gene. The CDR3 is 13 residues long. The chain's CDR3 is CAWGQGARSPLHF. The CDR3 nucleotides read TGTGCCTGGGGACAGGGGGCAAGGTCACCCCTCCACTTT.

The V gene is TRBV4-1, the J gene TRBJ2-4, with D perhaps TRBD1 (6 bases). This CDR3 is built from 15 residues. Trimming cost V 1 base and J 5 bases, with 12 bases left between them. Germline CDR1 reads MGHRA; CDR2 reads YSYEKL. The CDR3 spells CASSQGYGQQNIQYF. CDR3 in DNA: TGCGCCAGCAGCCAAGGTTACGGACAGCAAAACATTCAGTACTTC.

J is TRBJ2-1 and V is TRBV18; D may be TRBD1 (6 bases). CDR3 length: 13 amino acids. V lost 3 bases, J lost 6 bases, and 9 bases lay in between. Germline lookup yields CDR1 KGHSH and CDR2 LQKENI. CDR3 region: CASSPGQVNEQFF. DNA of the CDR3: TGTGCCAGCTCACCGGGACAAGTCAATGAGCAGTTCTTC.

This clone has at least ten counts. The chain recombines TRBV2 with TRBJ1-6, with D perhaps TRBD1 (6 bases). CDR1 and CDR2 (germline): SNHLY, FYNNEI. V lost 1 base to trimming and J lost 9 bases, with 10 bases between them. The CDR3 has 14 amino acids. CDR3 sequence: CASSEGGRSSPLHF. Written as DNA, the CDR3 is TGTGCCAGCAGTGAAGGGGGGCGAAGTTCACCCCTCCACTTT.

The chain recombines TRBV11-3 with TRBJ2-2, with 9 positions matching TRBD2. This CDR3 comprises 15 residues. Germline V gene sequence: CDR1 SGHNT, CDR2 YENEEA. V shed 1 base and J 4 bases; nucleotides not matched to a gene: 1. The CDR3 nucleotides are TGTGCCAGCAGCTTAGGGACTAGCGTCACCGGGGAGCTGTTTTTT. Translating it yields CASSLGTSVTGELFF.

The rearrangement links TRBV5-1 to TRBJ2-1; 11 bases map to TRBD1. The CDR3 consists of 15 residues. Germline CDR1 and CDR2: SGHRS and YFSETQ. Trimming removed 4 bases from V and 2 bases from J; junction bases left unmatched: 2. The DNA for the CDR3 is TGCGCCAGCAGCACGGGACAGGGGGCCTACAATGAGCAGTTCTTC. Its protein is CASSTGQGAYNEQFF.

The chain has TRBV30 and TRBJ1-3; unclear D gene. The germline V and J ends were trimmed by 5 bases and 3 bases, with 8 bases remaining between them. This CDR3 spans 12 amino acids. CDR1 and CDR2 from the germline V gene are GTSNPN and SVGIG (reference sequence). The CDR3, as DNA: TGTGCCTGGCGGGGAGGTGGAAACACCATATATTTT. Residues: CAWRGGGNTIYF.

Only a few counts were recorded for this clone. The V call is TRBV30, the J call TRBJ2-3, with 7 bases that match TRBD1. CDR1 and CDR2 from the germline V gene are GTSNPN and SVGIG (reference sequence). Unmatched junction bases numbered 10, after V lost 8 bases and J lost 2 bases. The CDR3 is 14 residues long. CDR3 amino acids: CARRRQGNTDTQYF. The CDR3 DNA reads as TGTGCCCGCCGAAGACAGGGTAACACAGATACGCAGTATTTT.

V gene TRBV10-3 combines with J gene TRBJ2-5, with TRBD2 identical over 8 bases. CDR3 length: 13 residues. V was pared by 8 bases and J by 3 bases, with 5 bases of the junction left unmatched. In germline, CDR1 is ENHRY, CDR2 SYGVKD. The CDR3 DNA reads as TGTGCCATCCGGGAGGGGGGAGAAGAGACCCAGTACTTC. Its protein product is CAIREGGEETQYF.

This sequence joins TRBV6-5 and TRBJ2-5; 8 bases are a match to TRBD2. From germline, CDR1 is MNHEY and CDR2 SVGAGI. The CDR3 runs to 13 residues. V gave up 7 bases and J gave up 6 bases; unmatched junction bases: 7. For the CDR3, the DNA is TGTGCCAGCACCGGACTAGCCGGGCAGACCCAGTACTTC. Translating it yields CASTGLAGQTQYF.

This clone has a handful of counts. The gene calls are TRBV9 and TRBJ1-2, with D possibly being TRBD1 (6 bases). The V and J ends lost 5 bases and 6 bases respectively, with 20 bases between them. This CDR3 has 15 amino acids. Germline V lookup: CDR1 SGDLS, CDR2 YYNGEE. Here the CDR3 reads CASRGAGVKADGYTF. In DNA, the CDR3 is TGTGCCAGCAGAGGAGCAGGGGTCAAAGCAGATGGCTACACCTTC.

This clone was counted a few times. The rearrangement joins TRBV6-5 to TRBJ2-7; the D gene is possibly TRBD1 (5 bases). Germline V gene sequence: CDR1 MNHEY, CDR2 SVGAGI. Trimming shortened V by 4 bases and J by 1 base, and 11 bases separated the two germline ends. This CDR3 spans 14 amino acids. The CDR3 sequence is CASSSIDRSYEQYF. In DNA, the CDR3 is TGTGCCAGCAGTTCCATTGACAGATCCTACGAGCAGTACTTC.

A single count supports this clone. The chain carries TRBV29-1 and TRBJ2-3; no definite D call. Germline-derived CDR1 and CDR2 are SQVTM and ANQGSEA. CDR3 length: 13 amino acids. The ends were cut back, 4 bases at V and 2 bases at J, with 10 bases in the middle. For the CDR3, the DNA is TGCAGCGTTGCAGGAAGGAACACAGATACGCAGTATTTT. It translates to CSVAGRNTDTQYF.

In nucleotides, the CDR3 is TGTGCCAGCAGCCTAAGGCGGGACGCGCAGTATTTT. This gives the protein CASSLRRDAQYF. This chain joins TRBV5-6 and TRBJ2-3; possible D gene TRBD2, 6 bases. Between the trimmed V and J ends, which lost 4 bases and 10 bases, there was a span of 13 bases. The CDR3 length is 12 residues. Per germline, CDR1 SGHDT and CDR2 YYEEEE. The full variable domain, its missing parts supplied by reference TRBV5-6 and TRBJ2-3, is DAGVTQSPTHLIKTRGQQVTLRCSPKSGHDTVSWYQQALGQGPQFIFQYYEEEERQRGNFPDRFSGHQFPNYSSELNVNALLLGDSALYLCASSLRRDAQYFGPGTRLTVL.

The J gene is TRBJ1-4, the V gene TRBV7-9; 10 nucleotides agree with TRBD1. The CDR3 runs to 13 residues. Germline CDR1 and CDR2: SEHNR and FQNEAQ (reference sequence). With 1 base clipped from V and 13 bases from J, the junction kept 3 bases outside the gene matches. CDR3 nucleotide sequence: TGTGCCAGCAGCTTAGGGACAGGGGGAATACTGTTTTTT. Its translation: CASSLGTGGILFF.

V usage is TRBV27 and J usage is TRBJ2-2; D possibly corresponds to TRBD2 (5 bases). The CDR3 is made up of 15 amino acids. CDR1 and CDR2 from the germline V gene are MNHEY and SMNVEV (reference sequence). The V and J ends lost 3 bases and 6 bases respectively, with 14 bases between them. The chain's CDR3 is CASSFLPSSPGELFF. The DNA for the CDR3 is TGTGCCAGCAGTTTTCTTCCTAGCTCGCCCGGGGAGCTGTTTTTT.

The CDR3 DNA reads as TGTGCCAGCAGTTTATGGCAGGGAGGACTACTTCCAAACACCATATATTTT. It encodes CASSLWQGGLLPNTIYF. This chain uses TRBV28 with TRBJ1-3; D is possibly TRBD1 (5 bases). V lost 0 bases, J lost 6 bases, and 18 bases lay in between. CDR1 and CDR2 (germline): MDHEN, SYDVKM. There are 17 residues in the CDR3.

The sample holds a few counts of this clone. The chain is built from TRBV6-4 and TRBJ2-5; D might be TRBD2 (6 bases). The CDR3 is 13 residues long. V gave up 5 bases and J gave up 5 bases, with 12 bases separating them. Germline assignment: CDR1 MRHNA and CDR2 SNTAGT. For the CDR3, the DNA is TGTGCCAGCAGTCGGGGGATCGGGGAGACCCAGTACTTC. It encodes CASSRGIGETQYF.

The rearrangement uses TRBV5-4 and TRBJ2-2; 13 bases are shared with TRBD2. After removal of 2 bases from V and 2 bases from J, the junction contained 3 bases not matched to a gene. CDR1 and CDR2 from the germline V gene are SGHNT and YYREEE (reference sequence). The length of the CDR3 is 17 residues. CDR3 region: CASSFPGLAGNTGELFF. The CDR3 nucleotides read TGTGCCAGCAGCTTTCCGGGACTAGCGGGAAACACCGGGGAGCTGTTTTTT.

The CDR3 here is CASSQDLASGYEQYF. As DNA, the CDR3 is TGCGCCAGCAGCCAAGATTTGGCTAGCGGCTACGAGCAGTACTTC. The chain recombines TRBV4-3 with TRBJ2-7, with TRBD2 matching over 7 bases. V was clipped by 0 bases and J by 3 bases; unmatched bases: 5. CDR3 size: 15 residues. CDR1 and CDR2 (germline): LGHNA, YSLEER.

This clone was found once. This sequence joins TRBV6-6 and TRBJ2-7; possibly TRBD2 for D (6 bases). The CDR3 sequence is 15 residues long. The ends were cut back, 6 bases at V and 4 bases at J, with 19 bases in the middle. Germline V gene lookup returns CDR1 MNHNY and CDR2 SVGAGI (reference sequence). The CDR3 here is CASSLWGEGEYEQYF. For the CDR3, the DNA is TGTGCCAGCAGCCTTTGGGGGGAAGGGGAATACGAGCAGTACTTC.

V and J are TRBV10-3 and TRBJ1-2, with 9 bases that match TRBD1. Germline V CDR1 and CDR2: ENHRY, SYGVKD. Trimming removed 7 bases from V and 3 bases from J; junction bases left unmatched: 6. The CDR3 has 14 amino acids. The CDR3 loop reads CAIKPGDRDYGYTF. The CDR3 DNA sequence: TGTGCCATCAAGCCCGGGGACAGGGACTATGGCTACACCTTC.